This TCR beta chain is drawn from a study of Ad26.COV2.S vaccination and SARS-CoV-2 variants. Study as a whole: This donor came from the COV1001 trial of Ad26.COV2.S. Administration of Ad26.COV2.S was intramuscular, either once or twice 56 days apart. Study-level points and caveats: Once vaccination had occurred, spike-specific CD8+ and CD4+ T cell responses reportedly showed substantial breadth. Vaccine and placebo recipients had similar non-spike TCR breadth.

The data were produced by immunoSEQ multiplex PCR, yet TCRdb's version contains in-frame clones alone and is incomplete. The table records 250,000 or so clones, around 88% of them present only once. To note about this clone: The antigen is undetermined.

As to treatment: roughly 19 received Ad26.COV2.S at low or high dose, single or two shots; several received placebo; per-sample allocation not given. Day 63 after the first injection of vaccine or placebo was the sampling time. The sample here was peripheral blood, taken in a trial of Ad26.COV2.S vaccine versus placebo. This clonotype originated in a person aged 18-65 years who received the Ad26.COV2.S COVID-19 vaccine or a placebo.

The CDR3 reads CASSPRDRAYNEQFF. The DNA of the CDR3 is TGTGCCAGCAGCCCCAGGGACAGGGCTTACAATGAGCAGTTCTTC. The chain links TRBV5-8 to TRBJ2-1; 9 positions match TRBD1. The trim removed 4 bases at V and 4 bases at J, leaving 6 bases unmatched. The CDR3 has 15 residues. CDR1 and CDR2 (germline): SGHTS, YDEGEE.